These 19 T cell receptor beta chains share one sample of origin, sequenced in a study of T-cell reconstitution after alpha-beta-depleted transplantation in children. Unique molecular identifiers featured in how the TCRbeta library was prepared. TCRdb called the PCR reads again in MiXCR, with one record for every CDR3 protein. The data hold around 200,000 distinct CDR3 sequences, with roughly 8.1% observed a single time. Sequenced material: PBMCs, mostly from graft donor cells, taken 360 days after TCRalphabeta/CD19-depleted stem cell transplant. The receptors shown here come from a male patient aged 2-10 years who had a stem cell transplant for acute myeloid leukemia, so the T cells may come from the graft donor.

This clonotype was counted a few times. The genes are TRBV7-8 and TRBJ2-2; D is perhaps TRBD2 (6 bases). Germline V lookup: CDR1 SGHVS, CDR2 FQNEAQ. The CDR3 sequence is 17 residues long. V was shortened by 1 base and J by 6 bases, with 18 bases between the two germline ends. The DNA of the CDR3 is TGTGCCAGCAGCTTAGAGGGTTCAAGGGAGGTCCCCGGGGAGCTGTTTTTT. It specifies CASSLEGSREVPGELFF.

In this sample, this clonotype turned up a few times. The V gene is TRBV15, the J gene TRBJ2-1; 7 bases map to TRBD2. This CDR3 has 17 amino acids. The germline V gene has CDR1 LNHNV and CDR2 YYDKDF (reference sequence). The trim removed 0 bases at V and 4 bases at J, leaving 9 bases unmatched. CDR3 DNA: TGTGCCACCAGCAGAGATCAGCGAGCGGGGCAATACAATGAGCAGTTCTTC. It encodes CATSRDQRAGQYNEQFF.

The chain recombines TRBV29-1 with TRBJ2-2, with 8 nucleotides matching TRBD1. Trimming at V came to 3 bases and at J to 7 bases, leaving 4 bases not matched to a gene. Germline values: CDR1 SQVTM, CDR2 ANQGSEA. The CDR3 is made up of 13 amino acids. The CDR3 loop reads CSVDRGQVGELFF. Written as DNA, the CDR3 is TGCAGCGTTGACAGGGGGCAGGTCGGGGAGCTGTTTTTT.

This clonotype was found many times. J is TRBJ2-1 and V is TRBV20-1; 7 bases fit TRBD1. The length of the CDR3 is 16 residues. V trimming: 0 bases; J trimming: 6 bases; junction bases outside the gene matches: 11. Looked up from germline, CDR1 is DFQATT and CDR2 is SNEGSKA (reference sequence). This CDR3 is CSARDPETGHFNEQFF. CDR3 sequence (DNA): TGCAGTGCTAGAGATCCGGAGACAGGGCATTTCAATGAGCAGTTCTTC.

This clonotype has a handful of counts. This chain connects TRBV10-3 to TRBJ2-7; D is undetermined. Germline V gene lookup returns CDR1 ENHRY and CDR2 SYGVKD. The CDR3 consists of 12 residues. V lost 8 bases and J 1 base, leaving 9 bases between the germline ends. The CDR3: CAISAESYEQYV. The CDR3 DNA reads as TGTGCCATCTCCGCGGAGTCCTACGAGCAGTACGTC.

This clonotype was observed at least ten times. The V and J genes are TRBV29-1 and TRBJ2-1; no reliable D call. The CDR3 spans 12 residues. CDR1 and CDR2 (germline): SQVTM, ANQGSEA. V lost 4 bases and J lost 6, with 10 bases in between. The CDR3, as DNA: TGCAGCGTTGCAGAACGGATCAATGAGCAGTTCTTC. Translation gives CSVAERINEQFF.

This clonotype was detected ten times or more. The chain joins TRBV4-1 to TRBJ2-1, with D perhaps TRBD2 (6 bases). This CDR3 is 19 amino acids long. Trimming removed 0 bases at V and 0 bases at J, with 18 bases between. Looked up from germline, CDR1 is MGHRA and CDR2 is YSYEKL. CDR3 amino acids: CASSQDLTAGLSSYNEQFF. In nucleotides, the CDR3 is TGCGCCAGCAGCCAAGATCTTACCGCGGGACTCAGCTCCTACAATGAGCAGTTCTTC.

This clonotype has ten or more counts. J is TRBJ2-5 and V is TRBV20-1; 8 bases align to TRBD1. Per germline, CDR1 DFQATT and CDR2 SNEGSKA (reference sequence). The junction had 12 bases not matched to a gene; V was cut back by 4 bases and J by 5 bases. The CDR3 has 15 residues. CDR3 residues: CSATRQGRRRETQYF. In DNA, the CDR3 is TGCAGTGCTACTCGACAGGGGCGGAGGAGGGAGACCCAGTACTTC.

Many counts were recorded for this clonotype. The V call is TRBV7-6, the J call TRBJ2-1; TRBD1 agrees at 10 bases. The germline CDR1 and CDR2 sequences are SGHVS and FNYEAQ. J lost 4 bases, V lost 4 bases, and 4 bases had no gene match. The CDR3 spans 15 residues. Here the CDR3 DNA reads TGTGCCAGCAGCTCCCGGGACAGGGGATACAATGAGCAGTTCTTC. Residues: CASSSRDRGYNEQFF.

This clonotype showed up many times. This chain joins TRBV24-1 and TRBJ2-1; D is possibly TRBD1 or TRBD2 (5 bases each). V dropped 6 bases and J dropped 10 bases, with 9 bases sitting between them. The CDR3 is 11 amino acids. Germline loops: CDR1 KGHDR, CDR2 SFDVKD. CDR3 nucleotides: TGTGCCACCAGTACTGGGACGGAGCAGTTCTTC. Encoded protein: CATSTGTEQFF.

This clonotype was counted ten times or more. This chain connects TRBV12-3 or TRBV12-4 to TRBJ2-1, with 8 bases lining up with TRBD2. This CDR3 comprises 13 residues. Losses at the gene ends were 3 bases for V and 6 bases for J; bases not matched to a gene: 1. DNA for the CDR3: TGTGCCAGCAGTTTCCGGGAGGGCAATGAGCAGTTCTTC. This gives the protein CASSFREGNEQFF.

This clonotype was recorded a few times. V gene TRBV5-1 combines with J gene TRBJ1-5; D unclear. With 0 bases removed from V and 4 bases from J, the gap between germline ends came to 8 bases. CDR1 and CDR2 from the germline V gene are SGHRS and YFSETQ. This CDR3 comprises 14 residues. CDR3 sequence (DNA): TGCGCCAGCAGCTTGGGGGTGCTGAATCAGCCCCAGCATTTT. Its protein product is CASSLGVLNQPQHF.

This clonotype showed up just a few times. The gene calls are TRBV5-1 and TRBJ1-2; no reliable D call. This CDR3 is built from 15 residues. V lost 0 bases and J lost 1, with 10 bases in between. Germline V lookup: CDR1 SGHRS, CDR2 YFSETQ. In DNA, the CDR3 is TGCGCCAGCAGCTTGGTGGCCAGACTTAACTATGGCTACACCTTC. Translation gives CASSLVARLNYGYTF.

This clonotype was seen repeatedly, ten times or more. V is TRBV5-1 and J is TRBJ1-1; no clear D gene. V gave up 2 bases and J gave up 7 bases, with 9 bases separating them. CDR1 is SGHRS, CDR2 YFSETQ, per germline. This CDR3 is 12 amino acids long. CDR3 in DNA: TGCGCCAGCAGCTTTCGAACAGATGAAGCTTTCTTT. Its protein product is CASSFRTDEAFF.

The table lists this clonotype with many counts. The V gene is TRBV20-1, the J gene TRBJ2-3, with 10 nucleotides matching TRBD2. Trimming took 5 bases from V and 4 from J; bases not matched to a gene: 9. This CDR3 comprises 15 residues. Germline V gives CDR1 DFQATT, CDR2 SNEGSKA (reference sequence). The CDR3 coding sequence is TGCAGTGCTTTACGACCTAGCGGGAGTCCAGATACGCAGTATTTT. This codes for CSALRPSGSPDTQYF.

The V call is TRBV12-3 or TRBV12-4, the J call TRBJ2-1; a possible D gene is TRBD1 (6 bases). Trimming removed 7 bases from V and 4 bases from J, with 20 bases in between. This CDR3 is 16 amino acids long. CDR3 region: CASTLNGQSSYNEQFF. CDR3 bases: TGTGCCAGCACCCTGAATGGACAGTCTTCGTACAATGAGCAGTTCTTC.

This clonotype came up many times. The J gene is TRBJ2-5, the V gene TRBV18; D call uncertain. V lost 3 bases and J 1 base, leaving 9 bases between the germline ends. Germline CDR1 and CDR2: KGHSH and LQKENI. CDR3 length equals 14 residues. This CDR3 is CASSPVGFQETQYF. CDR3 DNA: TGTGCCAGCTCACCGGTTGGGTTCCAAGAGACCCAGTACTTC.

This chain links TRBV5-1 with TRBJ2-2, with no clear D. V lost 5 bases and J 0 bases, leaving 8 bases between the germline ends. From germline, CDR1 is SGHRS and CDR2 YFSETQ. The CDR3 extends over 14 amino acids. Here the CDR3 reads CASSDSANTGELFF. The CDR3 DNA sequence: TGCGCCAGCAGTGACTCGGCGAACACCGGGGAGCTGTTTTTT. The whole variable domain, remainder taken from reference TRBV5-1 and TRBJ2-2, is KAGVTQTPRYLIKTRGQQVTLSCSPISGHRSVSWYQQTPGQGLQFLFEYFSETQRNKGNFPGRFSGRQFSNSRSEMNVSTLELGDSALYLCASSDSANTGELFFGEGSRLTVL.

The V gene is TRBV9, the J gene TRBJ2-3, with D perhaps matching TRBD2 (5 bases). V dropped 5 bases and J dropped 4 bases, with 11 bases sitting between them. The CDR3 has 13 residues. Germline CDR1 is SGDLS and CDR2 is YYNGEE. As DNA, the CDR3 is TGTGCCAGCAGGGGAGAGGCCGCAGATACGCAGTATTTT. Translation: CASRGEAADTQYF.